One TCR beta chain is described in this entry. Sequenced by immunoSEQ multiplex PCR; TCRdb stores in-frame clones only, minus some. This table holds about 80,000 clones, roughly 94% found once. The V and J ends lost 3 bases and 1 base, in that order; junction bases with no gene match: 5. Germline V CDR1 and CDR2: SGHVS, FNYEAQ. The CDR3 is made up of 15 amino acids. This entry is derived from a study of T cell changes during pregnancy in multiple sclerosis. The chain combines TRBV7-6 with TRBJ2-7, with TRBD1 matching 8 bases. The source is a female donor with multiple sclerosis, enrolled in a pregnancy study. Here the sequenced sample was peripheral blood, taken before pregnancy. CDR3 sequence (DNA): TGTGCCAGCAGCTTGACAGGGGATGAGTCCTACGAGCAGTACTTC. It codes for CASSLTGDESYEQYF. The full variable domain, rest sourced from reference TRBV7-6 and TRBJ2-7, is GAGVSQSPRYKVTKRGQDVALRCDPISGHVSLYWYRQALGQGPEFLTYFNYEAQQDKSGLPNDRFSAERPEGSISTLTIQRTEQRDSAMYRCASSLTGDESYEQYFGPGTRLTVT.